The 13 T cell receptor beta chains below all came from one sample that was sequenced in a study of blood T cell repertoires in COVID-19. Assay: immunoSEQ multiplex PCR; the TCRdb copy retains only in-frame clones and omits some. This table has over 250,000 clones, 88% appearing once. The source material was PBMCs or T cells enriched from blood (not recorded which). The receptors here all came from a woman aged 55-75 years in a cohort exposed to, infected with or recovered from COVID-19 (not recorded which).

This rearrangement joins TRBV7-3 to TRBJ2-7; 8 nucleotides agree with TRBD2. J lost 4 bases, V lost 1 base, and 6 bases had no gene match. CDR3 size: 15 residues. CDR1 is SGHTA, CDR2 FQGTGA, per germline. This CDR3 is CASSLNGGESYEQYF. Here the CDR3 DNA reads TGTGCCAGCAGCTTAAACGGGGGGGAGTCGTACGAGCAGTACTTC.

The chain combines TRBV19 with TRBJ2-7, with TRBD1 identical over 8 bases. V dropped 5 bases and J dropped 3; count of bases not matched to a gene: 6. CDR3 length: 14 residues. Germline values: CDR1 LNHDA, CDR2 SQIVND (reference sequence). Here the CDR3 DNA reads TGTGCCAGTAGTCCCAAGGGACAGGACTACGAGCAGTACTTC. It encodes CASSPKGQDYEQYF.

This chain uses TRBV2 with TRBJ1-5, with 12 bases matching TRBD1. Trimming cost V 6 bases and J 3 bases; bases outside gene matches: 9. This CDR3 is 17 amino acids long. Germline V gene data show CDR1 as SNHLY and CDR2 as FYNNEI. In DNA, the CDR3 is TGTGCCAGCAGACCGGGACAGGGGGCTAGAGCCAATCAGCCCCAGCATTTT. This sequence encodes CASRPGQGARANQPQHF. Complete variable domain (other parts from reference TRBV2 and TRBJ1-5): EPEVTQTPSHQVTQMGQEVILRCVPISNHLYFYWYRQILGQKVEFLVSFYNNEISEKSEIFDDQFSVERPDGSNFTLKIRSTKLEDSAMYFCASRPGQGARANQPQHFGDGTRLSIL.

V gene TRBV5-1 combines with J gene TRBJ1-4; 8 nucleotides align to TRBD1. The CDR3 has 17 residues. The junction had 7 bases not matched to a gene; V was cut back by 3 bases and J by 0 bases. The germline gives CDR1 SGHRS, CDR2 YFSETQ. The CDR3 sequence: CASSWKGQGATNEKLFF. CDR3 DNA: TGCGCCAGCAGCTGGAAAGGACAGGGTGCAACTAATGAAAAACTGTTTTTT.

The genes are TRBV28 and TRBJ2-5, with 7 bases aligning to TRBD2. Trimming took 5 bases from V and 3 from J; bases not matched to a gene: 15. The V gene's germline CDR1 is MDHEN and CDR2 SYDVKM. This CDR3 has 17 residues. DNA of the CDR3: TGTGCCAGCAGTCTCATACAGACCGGGACTAAAAAAGAGACCCAGTACTTC. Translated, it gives CASSLIQTGTKKETQYF.

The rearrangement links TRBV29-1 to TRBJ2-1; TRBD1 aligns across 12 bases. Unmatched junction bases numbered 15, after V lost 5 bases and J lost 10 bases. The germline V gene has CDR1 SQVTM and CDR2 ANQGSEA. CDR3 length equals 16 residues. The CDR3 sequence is CSVRDRGRPLVREQFF. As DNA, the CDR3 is TGCAGCGTTAGGGACAGGGGGCGGCCGTTGGTTAGGGAGCAGTTCTTC.

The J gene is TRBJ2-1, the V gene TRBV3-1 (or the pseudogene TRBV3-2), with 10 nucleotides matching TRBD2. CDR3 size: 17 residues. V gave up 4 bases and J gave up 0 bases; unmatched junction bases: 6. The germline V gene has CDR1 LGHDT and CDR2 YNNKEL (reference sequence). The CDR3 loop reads CASSRLAGRSSYNEQFF. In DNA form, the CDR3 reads TGTGCCAGCAGCCGACTAGCGGGCAGAAGCTCCTACAATGAGCAGTTCTTC.

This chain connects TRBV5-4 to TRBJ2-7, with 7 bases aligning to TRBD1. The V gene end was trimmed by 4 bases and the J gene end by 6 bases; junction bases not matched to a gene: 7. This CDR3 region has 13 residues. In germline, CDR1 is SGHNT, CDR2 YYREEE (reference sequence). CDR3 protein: CASSTDRSGEQYF. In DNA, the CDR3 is TGTGCCAGCAGCACGGACAGGTCGGGCGAGCAGTACTTC. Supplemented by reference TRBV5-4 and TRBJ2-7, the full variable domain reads ETGVTQSPTHLIKTRGQQVTLRCSSQSGHNTVSWYQQALGQGPQFIFQYYREEENGRGNFPPRFSGLQFPNYSSELNVNALELDDSALYLCASSTDRSGEQYFGPGTRLTVT.

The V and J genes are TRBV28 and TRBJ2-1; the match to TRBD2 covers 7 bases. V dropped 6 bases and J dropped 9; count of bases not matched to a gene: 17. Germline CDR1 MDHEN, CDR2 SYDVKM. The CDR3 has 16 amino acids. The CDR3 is CASSTRTRRVVGEQFF. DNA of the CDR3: TGTGCCAGCAGCACGCGGACTAGGAGGGTTGTGGGTGAGCAGTTCTTC.

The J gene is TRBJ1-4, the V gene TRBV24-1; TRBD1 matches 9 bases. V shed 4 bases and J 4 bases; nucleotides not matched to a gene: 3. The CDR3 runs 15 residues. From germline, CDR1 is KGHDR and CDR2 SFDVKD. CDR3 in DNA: TGTGCCACCAGTGAGACGACAGGGGGTAATGAAAAACTGTTTTTT. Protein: CATSETTGGNEKLFF.

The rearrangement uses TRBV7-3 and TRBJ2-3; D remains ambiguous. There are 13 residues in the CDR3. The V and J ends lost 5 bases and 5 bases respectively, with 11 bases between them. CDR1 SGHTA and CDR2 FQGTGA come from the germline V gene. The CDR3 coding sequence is TGTGCCAGCAGCCCCCACACAAGAGATACGCAGTATTTT. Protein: CASSPHTRDTQYF. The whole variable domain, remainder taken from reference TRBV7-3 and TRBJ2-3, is GAGVSQTPSNKVTEKGKYVELRCDPISGHTALYWYRQSLGQGPEFLIYFQGTGAADDSGLPNDRFFAVRPEGSVSTLKIQRTERGDSAVYLCASSPHTRDTQYFGPGTRLTVL.

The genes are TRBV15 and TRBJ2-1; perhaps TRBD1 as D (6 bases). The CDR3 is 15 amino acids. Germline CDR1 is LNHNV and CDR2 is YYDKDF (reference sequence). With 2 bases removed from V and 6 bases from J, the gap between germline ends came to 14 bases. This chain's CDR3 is CATSRKQGLGNEQFF. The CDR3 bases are TGTGCCACCAGCAGAAAACAGGGATTAGGCAATGAGCAGTTCTTC.

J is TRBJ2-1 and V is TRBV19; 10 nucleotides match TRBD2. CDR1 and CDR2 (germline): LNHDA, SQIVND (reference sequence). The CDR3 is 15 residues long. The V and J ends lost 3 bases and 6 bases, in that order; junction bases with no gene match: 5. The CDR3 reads CASSISGLAVNEQFF. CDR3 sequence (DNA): TGTGCCAGTAGTATTTCCGGACTAGCGGTCAATGAGCAGTTCTTC.